Below are 32 T cell receptor beta chains sequenced from a single sample in a study of siplizumab effects on memory and regulatory T cells. TCRdb's copy holds only in-frame clones and misses some; the assay was immunoSEQ multiplex PCR. The repertoire holds under 95,000 clones, with 94% as singletons. Sequenced: non-Treg CD4+ T cells sorted from blood. These receptor sequences come from a human donor in good health.

The chain combines TRBV5-1 with TRBJ1-1; 10 nucleotides match TRBD1. The CDR3 runs to 14 residues. Losses at the gene ends were 5 bases for V and 3 bases for J; bases not matched to a gene: 4. Germline values: CDR1 SGHRS, CDR2 YFSETQ. The CDR3, as DNA: TGCGCCAGCAGGCAGGGGACAGGGGACACTGAAGCTTTCTTT. Translation: CASRQGTGDTEAFF.

This clone was found once. The chain employs TRBV27 and TRBJ1-2; D is perhaps TRBD1 (5 bases). The CDR3 runs 13 residues. The ends were cut back, 4 bases at V and 2 bases at J, with 8 bases in the middle. CDR1 is MNHEY, CDR2 SMNVEV, per germline (reference sequence). The CDR3 DNA is TGTGCCAGCAGTTACCGACAGAACTATGGCTACACCTTC. This gives the protein CASSYRQNYGYTF.

The rearrangement joins TRBV29-1 to TRBJ2-5; D is uncertain. This CDR3 has 13 residues. The germline V and J ends were trimmed by 6 bases and 5 bases, with 16 bases remaining between them. Germline assignment: CDR1 SQVTM and CDR2 ANQGSEA. This CDR3 reads CSVDLILRETQYF. DNA for the CDR3: TGCAGCGTCGACCTAATACTGCGGGAGACCCAGTACTTC. Full variable domain (missing parts from reference TRBV29-1 and TRBJ2-5): SAVISQKPSRDICQRGTSLTIQCQVDSQVTMMFWYRQQPGQSLTLIATANQGSEATYESGFVIDKFPISRPNLTFSTLTVSNMSPEDSSIYLCSVDLILRETQYFGPGTRLLVL.

The chain joins TRBV28 to TRBJ1-5; no firm D call. V was shortened by 5 bases and J by 4 bases, with 6 bases between the two germline ends. The CDR3 runs 12 residues. Germline CDR1 is MDHEN and CDR2 is SYDVKM. CDR3 amino acids: CASSPGNQPQHF. The CDR3 nucleotides read TGTGCCAGCAGTCCGGGAAATCAGCCCCAGCATTTT.

The table lists this clone with a count of one. The V call is TRBV19, the J call TRBJ2-7; maybe TRBD1 (5 bases). Germline V gene sequence: CDR1 LNHDA, CDR2 SQIVND (reference sequence). The CDR3 spans 15 residues. V was cut by 2 bases and J by 2 bases, with 13 bases left in between. The chain's CDR3 is CASSITFLRAYEQYF. The CDR3 nucleotides are TGTGCCAGTAGTATAACGTTTCTCAGGGCCTACGAGCAGTACTTC.

V and J are TRBV19 and TRBJ2-2; D could derive from TRBD1 or TRBD2 (5 bases each). The length of the CDR3 is 13 residues. Trimming cost V 10 bases and J 7 bases, with 16 bases left between them. Germline lookup yields CDR1 LNHDA and CDR2 SQIVND (reference sequence). CDR3 nucleotide sequence: TGTGCCATTGGGACCGGGGTCCACGGGGAGCTGTTTTTT. Protein: CAIGTGVHGELFF. The full variable domain, its missing parts supplied by reference TRBV19 and TRBJ2-2, is DGGITQSPKYLFRKEGQNVTLSCEQNLNHDAMYWYRQDPGQGLRLIYYSQIVNDFQKGDIAEGYSVSREKKESFPLTVTSAQKNPTAFYLCAIGTGVHGELFFGEGSRLTVL.

The V call is TRBV23-1, the J call TRBJ2-1, with 11 positions matching TRBD2. TRBV23-1 is identified as an open reading frame with a role that is uncertain. This CDR3 contains 18 residues. Trimming cost V 6 bases and J 7 bases; bases outside gene matches: 17. Here the CDR3 reads CASSSKQVAGGPGNEQFF. The CDR3 nucleotides read TGCGCCAGCAGCTCTAAGCAGGTAGCGGGAGGGCCTGGGAATGAGCAGTTCTTC.

The chain employs TRBV7-3 and TRBJ2-3, with 8 bases that match TRBD2. In germline, CDR1 is SGHTA, CDR2 FQGTGA. The CDR3 runs to 14 residues. The V segment lost 2 bases and the J segment 4 bases; nucleotides outside the gene matches: 2. The CDR3 sequence is CASSLSGGADTQYF. CDR3 DNA sequence: TGTGCCAGCAGCTTATCCGGGGGGGCAGATACGCAGTATTTT.

The J gene is TRBJ1-2, the V gene TRBV6-1; D is uncertain. The ends were cut back, 3 bases at V and 3 bases at J, with 2 bases in the middle. Per the germline V gene, CDR1 is MNHNS and CDR2 is SASEGT. This CDR3 region has 11 residues. CDR3 in DNA: TGTGCCAGCAGTGACTACTATGGCTACACCTTC. As protein: CASSDYYGYTF.

V is TRBV5-5 and J is TRBJ1-1; TRBD1 matches 7 bases. The germline CDR1 and CDR2 sequences are SGHKS and YYEKEE (reference sequence). CDR3 length: 14 amino acids. J lost 2 bases, V lost 3 bases, and 4 bases had no gene match. CDR3 nucleotide sequence: TGTGCCAGCAGCTACCGACAGGGTAACACTGAAGCTTTCTTT. Amino acids: CASSYRQGNTEAFF.

V is TRBV7-2 and J is TRBJ1-4; D is perhaps TRBD1 (5 bases). The CDR3 sequence is 19 residues long. The germline V and J ends were trimmed by 5 bases and 5 bases, with 27 bases remaining between them. Germline V lookup: CDR1 SGHTA, CDR2 FQGNSA. The CDR3 DNA reads TGTGCCAGCAGCCTTAACCGAATTGACAGATCTAACTCAAATGAAAAACTGTTTTTT. It translates to CASSLNRIDRSNSNEKLFF.

This clone turned up a few times. The chain joins TRBV30 to TRBJ1-5, with D maybe TRBD1 (6 bases). This CDR3 comprises 13 residues. V was trimmed by 2 bases and J by 7 bases, leaving 12 bases between them. The V gene's germline CDR1 is GTSNPN and CDR2 SVGIG (reference sequence). For the CDR3, the DNA is TGTGCCTGGAGTCCCGGGGGCGGACAGCCCCAGCATTTT. Amino acid sequence: CAWSPGGGQPQHF.

V gene TRBV2 combines with J gene TRBJ2-7; 9 bases agree with TRBD2. The CDR3 is 18 residues long. The ends lost 5 bases at V and 2 bases at J; junction bases unmatched: 16. Per the germline V gene, CDR1 is SNHLY and CDR2 is FYNNEI. The CDR3 nucleotides read TGTGCCAGCAGTTTCCAGCGGGGGGTCCTCAATAATGCCTACGAGCAGTACTTC. Protein product: CASSFQRGVLNNAYEQYF. Drawing the rest from reference TRBV2 and TRBJ2-7, the complete variable domain is EPEVTQTPSHQVTQMGQEVILRCVPISNHLYFYWYRQILGQKVEFLVSFYNNEISEKSEIFDDQFSVERPDGSNFTLKIRSTKLEDSAMYFCASSFQRGVLNNAYEQYFGPGTRLTVT.

The CDR3 is CASSLQGQPPQPQHF. The CDR3 bases are TGTGCCAGCAGCCTCCAGGGACAGCCGCCTCAGCCCCAGCATTTT. The chain is built from TRBV7-2 and TRBJ1-5; TRBD1 agrees at 7 bases. Germline CDR1 SGHTA, CDR2 FQGNSA. With V trimmed by 5 bases and J by 6 bases, 10 bases remained unmatched. This CDR3 contains 15 residues.

V is TRBV9 and J is TRBJ2-5; 9 bases align to TRBD2. V shed 3 bases and J 8 bases; nucleotides not matched to a gene: 5. The CDR3 is 13 amino acids. Germline V gives CDR1 SGDLS, CDR2 YYNGEE. The CDR3 DNA sequence: TGTGCCAGCAGCGCGGACCTAGCGGGAACCCAGTACTTC. Translated: CASSADLAGTQYF.

The chain couples TRBV5-1 to TRBJ2-5, with 9 bases lining up with TRBD1. The end of the DNA is better explained by TRBJ2-7, so the J call may be wrong. CDR1 is SGHRS, CDR2 YFSETQ, per germline. This CDR3 contains 14 residues. The CDR3 DNA reads TGCGCCAGCAGCTTGGCCCAGGACAGGGGCGAGCAGTACTTC. Translating it yields CASSLAQDRGEQYF.

The CDR3 DNA follows: TGTGCCAGCAGCCAACCCGGCCATATGAACACTGAAGCTTTCTTT. Protein: CASSQPGHMNTEAFF. The V call is TRBV4-2, the J call TRBJ1-1; D is unresolved. The CDR3 consists of 15 residues. Germline CDR1 and CDR2: LGHNA and YNFKEQ. Trimming pared 2 bases from V and 0 bases from J, leaving 10 bases between.

The V and J genes are TRBV5-1 and TRBJ1-2; the D is unclear. Germline V gives CDR1 SGHRS, CDR2 YFSETQ. The germline V and J ends were trimmed by 0 bases and 8 bases, with 17 bases remaining between them. This CDR3 contains 15 residues. CDR3 coding DNA: TGCGCCAGCAGCTTGGCTATGGACGCGGGCCGGGGCTACACCTTC. It yields the protein CASSLAMDAGRGYTF.

The chain recombines TRBV4-2 with TRBJ2-1; 9 bases fit TRBD2. The J segment lost 2 bases and the V segment lost 1 base, leaving 18 bases of the junction unmatched. Per germline, CDR1 LGHNA and CDR2 YNFKEQ. The CDR3 contains 21 residues. CDR3 coding DNA: TGTGCCAGCAGCCAAGCCCAAGCCCCTAGCGGGGTTACAGCTACCTACAATGAGCAGTTCTTC. Amino acids: CASSQAQAPSGVTATYNEQFF.

The chain uses TRBV30 and TRBJ2-7; D is tentatively TRBD1 or TRBD2 (5 bases each). Trimming took 3 bases from V and 1 from J, leaving 16 bases between them. This CDR3 comprises 15 residues. Germline V gene lookup returns CDR1 GTSNPN and CDR2 SVGIG (reference sequence). CDR3 in amino acids: CAWSPLGVPSYEQYF. DNA of the CDR3: TGTGCCTGGAGCCCCTTGGGGGTCCCGTCCTACGAGCAGTACTTC. Full variable domain (missing parts from reference TRBV30 and TRBJ2-7): SQTIHQWPATLVQPVGSPLSLECTVEGTSNPNLYWYRQAAGRGLQLLFYSVGIGQISSEVPQNLSASRPQDRQFILSSKKLLLSDSGFYLCAWSPLGVPSYEQYFGPGTRLTVT.

The V gene is TRBV11-2, the J gene TRBJ2-1, with TRBD2 matching over 9 bases. Germline loops: CDR1 SGHAT, CDR2 FQNNGV. After removal of 1 base from V and 3 bases from J, the junction contained 13 bases not matched to a gene. This CDR3 comprises 19 residues. CDR3 DNA sequence: TGTGCCAGCAGCTTAGCATTGGGGCCCCTAGCGGGGATCTACAATGAGCAGTTCTTC. This codes for CASSLALGPLAGIYNEQFF.

The chain couples TRBV27 to TRBJ1-2, with 10 nucleotides matching TRBD1. This CDR3 region has 15 residues. The V and J ends lost 6 bases and 7 bases, in that order; junction bases with no gene match: 11. Per germline, CDR1 MNHEY and CDR2 SMNVEV (reference sequence). The CDR3 loop reads CASRIETGGRGGYTF. DNA for the CDR3: TGTGCCAGCAGAATTGAGACAGGGGGCCGGGGTGGCTACACCTTC.

The chain employs TRBV10-3 and TRBJ1-2, with a weak D call TRBD1 (6 bases). Between the trimmed V and J ends, which lost 5 bases and 4 bases, there was a span of 17 bases. This CDR3 has 15 amino acids. Germline CDR1 ENHRY, CDR2 SYGVKD. The CDR3 DNA sequence: TGTGCCATCAGTACCTTGACAGGTTCTTCCTATGGCTACACCTTC. Encoded protein: CAISTLTGSSYGYTF.

The chain uses TRBV19 and TRBJ1-2; tentatively, D is TRBD1 (6 bases). Trimming removed 5 bases at V and 2 bases at J, with 12 bases between. CDR3 size: 14 residues. Germline CDR1 and CDR2: LNHDA and SQIVND (reference sequence). The CDR3 DNA reads as TGTGCCAGTAGTGAGGGGGGCCCGAACTATGGCTACACCTTC. Amino acids: CASSEGGPNYGYTF.

CDR3 in DNA: TGTGCCAGCAGTTCGACAGGGGGCTATGGCTACACCTTC. It yields the protein CASSSTGGYGYTF. The chain is built from TRBV28 and TRBJ1-2, with TRBD1 matching 9 bases. CDR3 length equals 13 residues. J gave up 4 bases and V 4 bases, and 1 base lay outside the gene matches. CDR1 is MDHEN, CDR2 SYDVKM, per germline.

The chain recombines TRBV7-6 with TRBJ2-3; TRBD2 matches 11 bases. Trimming took 3 bases from V and 2 from J; bases not matched to a gene: 4. CDR1 and CDR2 from the germline V gene are SGHVS and FNYEAQ. This CDR3 has 16 amino acids. The CDR3 here is CASSFLAGGPTDTQYF. The CDR3 DNA follows: TGTGCCAGCAGCTTCCTAGCGGGAGGCCCCACAGATACGCAGTATTTT.

The chain couples TRBV5-8 to TRBJ2-3, with TRBD2 identical over 9 bases. The CDR3 runs to 15 residues. With 1 base clipped from V and 5 bases from J, the junction kept 5 bases outside the gene matches. CDR1 and CDR2 (germline): SGHTS, YDEGEE. The CDR3 reads CASSLISGSVDTQYF. For the CDR3, the DNA is TGTGCCAGCAGCTTGATTAGCGGGAGTGTAGATACGCAGTATTTT.

The chain uses TRBV2 and TRBJ2-1, with 10 bases lining up with TRBD1. Trimming took 3 bases from V and 3 from J; bases not matched to a gene: 2. Germline values: CDR1 SNHLY, CDR2 FYNNEI. The CDR3 loop spans 15 amino acids. The CDR3 loop is CASSDWTGGYNEQFF. CDR3 sequence (DNA): TGTGCCAGCAGTGACTGGACAGGGGGCTACAATGAGCAGTTCTTC.

This clone came up once. V usage is TRBV6-5 and J usage is TRBJ1-2, with 7 bases identical to TRBD1. The germline gives CDR1 MNHEY, CDR2 SVGAGI. The V and J ends lost 7 bases and 6 bases, in that order; junction bases with no gene match: 11. The CDR3 sequence is 14 residues long. DNA of the CDR3: TGTGCCAGCACCGAGACAGGGAAGTCTGATGGCTACACCTTC. Protein: CASTETGKSDGYTF.

J is TRBJ2-5 and V is TRBV6-5; 10 nucleotides line up with TRBD1. Trimming took 5 bases from V and 6 from J; bases not matched to a gene: 3. Germline CDR1 reads MNHEY; CDR2 reads SVGAGI. CDR3 length: 13 amino acids. CDR3 sequence (DNA): TGTGCCAGCAGTCGGGACAGGGGACAGACCCAGTACTTC. It is translated as CASSRDRGQTQYF.

The chain employs TRBV5-4 and TRBJ2-5; D remains unclear. In germline, CDR1 is SGHNT, CDR2 YYREEE (reference sequence). V was trimmed by 4 bases and J by 5 bases, leaving 9 bases between them. CDR3 length: 12 amino acids. The CDR3 coding sequence is TGTGCCAGCAGCCCCGTGGGGGAGACCCAGTACTTC. The encoded protein is CASSPVGETQYF.

The gene calls are TRBV10-3 and TRBJ1-5, with D perhaps TRBD1 (5 bases). This CDR3 region has 13 residues. Trimming stripped 6 bases from V and 5 bases from J, with 11 bases between. Per the germline V gene, CDR1 is ENHRY and CDR2 is SYGVKD. The CDR3 reads CAISQGLDQPQHF. The CDR3 coding sequence is TGTGCCATCAGCCAGGGTTTGGATCAGCCCCAGCATTTT.